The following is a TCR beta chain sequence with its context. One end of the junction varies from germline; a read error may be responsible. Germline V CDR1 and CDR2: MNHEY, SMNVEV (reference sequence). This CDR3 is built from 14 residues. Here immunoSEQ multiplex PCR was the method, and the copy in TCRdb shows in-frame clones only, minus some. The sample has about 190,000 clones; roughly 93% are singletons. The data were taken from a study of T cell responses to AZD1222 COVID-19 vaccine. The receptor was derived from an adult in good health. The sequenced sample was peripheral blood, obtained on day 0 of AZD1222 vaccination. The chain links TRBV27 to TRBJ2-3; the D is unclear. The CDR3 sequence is CASSLWRSTDTQYF. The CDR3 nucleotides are TGTGCCAGCAGCTTATGGCGGAGCACAGATACGCAGTATTTT.